What follows describes a single T cell receptor (beta chain). The data derive from a study of human T cells and chemical hapten exposure. On the study more broadly: For the roughly 24-week duration of the study, patients were given weekly doses of diphenylcyclopropenone on the scalp.

Time point noted: patch test 1, 2 weeks after DPC sensitization. Treatment given: therapeutic diphenylcyclopropenone sensitization with weekly scalp DPC. Each donor was an alopecia patient between 18 and 70 years of age who qualified for DPC. Germline V gene data show CDR1 as SGHDN and CDR2 as FVKESK. The CDR3 spans 13 residues. Trimming removed 3 bases from V and 0 bases from J, with 5 bases in between. TCRdb re-called the RACE reads with MiXCR, one entry per CDR3 protein. The repertoire consists of under 200,000 distinct CDR3 sequences, with 14% occurring once and the leading ten covering 1.7%. This specimen consisted of whole blood, obtained in connection with sensitization to the hapten diphenylcyclopropenone (DPC). The genes are TRBV14 and TRBJ1-2; D is undetermined. The TCR sequence derives from a woman aged 30 to 39 with alopecia areata. Some clones in this sample may be carry-over from other donors' samples. CDR3 in amino acids: CASSHQANYGYTF. DNA for the CDR3: TGTGCCAGCAGCCACCAGGCTAACTATGGCTACACCTTC. The full variable domain, in which reference TRBV14 and TRBJ1-2 provide the parts outside the CDR3, is EAGVTQFPSHSVIEKGQTVTLRCDPISGHDNLYWYRRVMGKEIKFLLHFVKESKQDESGMPNNRFLAERTGGTYSTLKVQPAELEDSGVYFCASSHQANYGYTFGSGTRLTVV.